This T cell receptor (beta chain) is from a study of blood T cell repertoires in COVID-19. Study-wide context: The cDNA or gDNA used as material had been derived from T cells, B-cell-depleted T cells, or PBMCs.

Assay used: immunoSEQ multiplex PCR; TCRdb lists only in-frame clones, some missing. The data show about 300,000 clones, around nine tenths seen once. Germline V gene lookup returns CDR1 MNHEY and CDR2 SVGEGT. CDR3 length: 15 residues. Trimming at V came to 2 bases and at J to 7 bases, leaving 5 bases not matched to a gene. This clonotype originated in a man in his 70s with acute or convalescent COVID-19. The chain links TRBV6-2 or TRBV6-3 to TRBJ2-1, with TRBD2 identical over 10 bases. The specimen was peripheral blood. The CDR3 loop is CASSYRTSGLNEQFF. The DNA of the CDR3 is TGTGCCAGCAGTTACAGGACTAGCGGTTTAAATGAGCAGTTCTTC.